A selection of T cell receptor beta chains follows, all from one sample in a study of blood T cell repertoires in COVID-19. TCRdb keeps only in-frame clones here, not all; method: immunoSEQ multiplex PCR. The table lists around 58,000 clones, around 78% of them singletons. The specimen sequenced was peripheral blood. These receptors all come from a human donor in a cohort sampled during active COVID-19. CDR3s include the opening cysteine and the closing phenylalanine or tryptophan. The D gene is left open where the match is weak. Size tells how often a clone was seen (once, few, many) or the class of an expanded clone, and some rows leave it out.

>NA|NA|14|TRBV7-9|TRBJ2-1
TGTGCCAGCAGCTTAGGCCTATCTAGGAATGAGCAGTTCTTC
CASSLGLSRNEQFF
>NA|NA|15|TRBV9|TRBJ2-4
TGTGCCAGCAGCTCCGGCGGGGCGGCCAAAAACATTCAGTACTTC
CASSSGGAAKNIQYF
>NA|TRBD2|15|TRBV7-2|TRBJ2-2
TGTGCCAGCAGGCCTACTAGCGGGGGGGCCGGGGAGCTGTTTTTT
CASRPTSGGAGELFF
>NA|TRBD1|14|TRBV2|TRBJ1-5
TGTGCCAGCAGTCGGACAGGGGGCAATCAGCCCCAGCATTTT
CASSRTGGNQPQHF
>NA|NA|12|TRBV2|TRBJ1-2
TGTGCCAGCAAGGCAGGGCTCTATGGCTACACCTTC
CASKAGLYGYTF
>NA|TRBD1|12|TRBV28|TRBJ2-5
TGTGCCAGCAGTTTACCTACAGGGGCGGTGTACTTC
CASSLPTGAVYF
>NA|NA|11|TRBV5-1|TRBJ2-3
TGCGCCAGCAGCTTCAAAGATACGCAGTATTTT
CASSFKDTQYF
>NA|NA|13|TRBV7-8|TRBJ1-1
TGTGCCAGCAGCCTATCTCCTGACACTGAAGCTTTCTTT
CASSLSPDTEAFF
>NA|TRBD1|13|TRBV15|TRBJ2-5
TGTGCCACAGGGACAGGGTCCCAAGAGACCCAGTACTTC
CATGTGSQETQYF
>once|NA|14|TRBV28|TRBJ1-2
TGTGCCAGCAGTCCTCCGGGACACTCCTATGGCTACACCTTC
CASSPPGHSYGYTF
>NA|NA|15|TRBV6-5|TRBJ2-3
TGTGCCAGTCAGACTGAGCCAACTAGCACAGATACGCAGTATTTT
CASQTEPTSTDTQYF
>NA|NA|10|TRBV20-1|TRBJ1-5
TGCAGTGCTAGCGGTCAGCCCCAGCATTTT
CSASGQPQHF
>NA|NA|13|TRBV7-2|TRBJ2-1
TGTGCCAGCAGCTTGGGACGGGACTATGAGCAGTTCTTC
CASSLGRDYEQFF
>NA|NA|14|TRBV18|TRBJ2-2
TGTGCCAGCTCACCGGACGGGATTCCCGGGGAGCTGTTTTTT
CASSPDGIPGELFF
>NA|NA|17|TRBV5-5|TRBJ2-1
TGTGCCAGCAGCTTGGCCCATCGACAGGTCCCCTACAATGAGCAGTTCTTC
CASSLAHRQVPYNEQFF
>NA|NA|14|TRBV25-1|TRBJ2-2
TGTGCCAGCAGTGACAGGACGAACACCGGGGAGCTGTTTTTT
CASSDRTNTGELFF
>NA|TRBD2|14|TRBV2|TRBJ2-3
TGTGCCAGCAGGGGAGCGGGATCCACAGATACGCAGTATTTT
CASRGAGSTDTQYF
>NA|TRBD2|17|TRBV11-2|TRBJ2-5
TGTGCCAGCACTCCGGAACTAGCGGGGGACCGGGGGGGGACCCAGTACTTC
CASTPELAGDRGGTQYF